The text below deals with one T cell receptor (beta chain). The germline V gene encodes CDR1 SGHRS and CDR2 YFSETQ. V gave up 7 bases and J gave up 7 bases, with 12 bases separating them. CDR3 length: 13 residues. The sample's time point: pretreatment peripheral blood. The entry originates in a study of PD-L1 blockade in urothelial cancer. About the study: About 90% of the roughly 30 patients were men whose urothelial cancer was bladder-origin. Patients had undergone 0 to 3 prior chemotherapy regimens.

Into every PCR, synthetic TCR analog templates were spiked. The protocol was immunoSEQ multiplex PCR, while the TCRdb copy is restricted to in-frame clones and leaves out a portion. The sample yields 40,000 to 55,000 clones, roughly 84% seen once. This clonotype was obtained from a man between 60 and 70 years old with urothelial cancer. Specimen: PBMCs, collected around atezolizumab (anti-PD-L1) treatment. The V and J genes are TRBV5-1 and TRBJ1-6; tentatively, D is TRBD1 (5 bases). The CDR3 DNA sequence: TGCGCCAGCCGGGGGGATGGGAATTCACCCCTCCACTTT. Translation: CASRGDGNSPLHF.